The 9 T cell receptor beta chains given below trace back to one sample, sequenced in a study of T-cell reconstitution after alpha-beta-depleted transplantation in children. Unique molecular identifiers tagged the TCRbeta library. TCRdb reprocessed the PCR reads with MiXCR, giving one entry per CDR3 protein. The repertoire holds fewer than 550,000 distinct CDR3 sequences, with about 10% as singletons. Sequenced material: PBMCs, mostly from graft donor cells, taken 180 days after TCRalphabeta/CD19-depleted stem cell transplant. These receptors all come from a female patient between 2 and 15 years old who had a stem cell transplant for aplastic anemia, so the T cells may come from the graft donor.

V and J are TRBV24-1 and TRBJ1-2, with 7 bases identical to TRBD1. After removal of 2 bases from V and 3 bases from J, the junction contained 14 bases not matched to a gene. This CDR3 comprises 18 residues. The germline V gene encodes CDR1 KGHDR and CDR2 SFDVKD. CDR3 DNA: TGTGCCACCAGTGATTACGTTTGGCCAGACAGGGAAGACTATGGCTACACCTTC. Protein product: CATSDYVWPDREDYGYTF.

This rearrangement joins TRBV20-1 to TRBJ2-1; D possibly corresponds to TRBD2 (5 bases). The CDR3 spans 18 residues. Looked up from germline, CDR1 is DFQATT and CDR2 is SNEGSKA (reference sequence). The V gene lost 1 base and the J gene lost 0 bases, with 19 bases spanning the gap. The CDR3 DNA reads as TGCAGTGCTAGAGTGCGGGTACCCCCATTGGTCTCCTACAATGAGCAGTTCTTC. Amino acids: CSARVRVPPLVSYNEQFF.

This clonotype was counted between two and nine times. The rearrangement links TRBV18 to TRBJ2-3, with 9 bases fitting TRBD1. V gave up 3 bases and J gave up 2 bases; unmatched junction bases: 3. Germline CDR1 KGHSH, CDR2 LQKENI. The CDR3 spans 15 residues. The CDR3 sequence: CASSPGTGTTDTQYF. CDR3 DNA sequence: TGTGCCAGCTCACCCGGGACAGGGACCACAGATACGCAGTATTTT.

The chain recombines TRBV20-1 with TRBJ1-5; D is possibly TRBD1 (5 bases). CDR1 is DFQATT and CDR2 is SNEGSKA in the germline V gene (reference sequence). CDR3 length equals 14 residues. Trimming took off 5 bases at V and 5 bases at J, with 16 bases between the two ends. The DNA for the CDR3 is TGCAGTGCTCCGAACCGACAGACTCATCAGCCCCAGCATTTT. Residues: CSAPNRQTHQPQHF.

V usage is TRBV10-3 and J usage is TRBJ1-1; TRBD1 aligns across 8 bases. This CDR3 is built from 15 residues. The germline CDR1 and CDR2 sequences are ENHRY and SYGVKD. The J segment lost 5 bases and the V segment lost 4 bases, leaving 9 bases of the junction unmatched. As DNA, the CDR3 is TGTGCCATCAGTGGCAACCGGGACAGGTCGACTGAAGCTTTCTTT. Its protein is CAISGNRDRSTEAFF.

The gene calls are TRBV28 and TRBJ2-7; 8 positions agree with TRBD1. Germline trimming cut 8 bases from V and 5 bases from J; bases unmatched to any gene: 11. The CDR3 extends over 14 amino acids. Germline V CDR1 and CDR2: MDHEN, SYDVKM. CDR3: CASGSGGVLNEQYF. CDR3 nucleotides: TGTGCCAGCGGCTCAGGGGGCGTACTTAACGAGCAGTACTTC. Full variable domain (rest looked up from reference TRBV28 and TRBJ2-7): DVKVTQSSRYLVKRTGEKVFLECVQDMDHENMFWYRQDPGLGLRLIYFSYDVKMKEKGDIPEGYSVSREKKERFSLILESASTNQTSMYLCASGSGGVLNEQYFGPGTRLTVT.

The chain employs TRBV19 and TRBJ2-7; D gene ambiguous. The CDR3 extends over 14 amino acids. Germline assignment: CDR1 LNHDA and CDR2 SQIVND (reference sequence). Trimming removed 6 bases at V and 2 bases at J, with 14 bases between. The CDR3 nucleotides are TGTGCCAGTAGCCCCGGCCCGTCTACCTACGAGCAGTACTTC. Its translation: CASSPGPSTYEQYF.

The gene calls are TRBV24-1 and TRBJ2-5; TRBD1 might be the D (6 bases). CDR1 is KGHDR and CDR2 is SFDVKD in the germline V gene. This CDR3 has 16 residues. V lost 5 bases and J 4 bases, leaving 19 bases between the germline ends. CDR3 nucleotide sequence: TGTGCCACCAGTGCCCCCCCCTCCAGGGGCATAGAGACCCAGTACTTC. Protein product: CATSAPPSRGIETQYF.

This clonotype has just a few counts. The rearrangement joins TRBV10-3 to TRBJ2-3; D is unresolved. The CDR3 sequence is 13 residues long. CDR1 is ENHRY, CDR2 SYGVKD, per germline. Deletions cut 7 bases from V and 2 bases from J, with 10 bases between. CDR3 sequence: CAITAASTDTQYF. In DNA form, the CDR3 reads TGTGCCATCACGGCAGCCTCCACAGATACGCAGTATTTT.